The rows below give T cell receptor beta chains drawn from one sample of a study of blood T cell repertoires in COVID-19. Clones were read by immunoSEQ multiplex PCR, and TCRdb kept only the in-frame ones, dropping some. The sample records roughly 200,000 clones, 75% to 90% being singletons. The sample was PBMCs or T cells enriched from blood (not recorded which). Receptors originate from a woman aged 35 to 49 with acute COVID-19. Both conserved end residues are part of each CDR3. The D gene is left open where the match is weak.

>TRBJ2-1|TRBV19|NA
CASSRVRAGPYNEQFF
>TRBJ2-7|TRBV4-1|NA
CASSHDSEAYEQYF
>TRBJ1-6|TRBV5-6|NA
CASSLGASSYNSPLHF
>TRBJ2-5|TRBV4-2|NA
CASSQASFQETQYF
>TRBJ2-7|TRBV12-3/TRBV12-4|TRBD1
CASSRDRLYEQYF
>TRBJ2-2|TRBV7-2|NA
CASSFLDTGELFF
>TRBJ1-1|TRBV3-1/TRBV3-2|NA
CASSPPGEVTEAFF
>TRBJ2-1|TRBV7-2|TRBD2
CASSISGTSYNEQFF
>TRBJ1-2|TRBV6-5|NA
CASSQTVNYGYTF
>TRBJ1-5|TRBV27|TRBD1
CASSPLDRTEQPQHF
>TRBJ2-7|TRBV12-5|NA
CASGRRARDEQYF
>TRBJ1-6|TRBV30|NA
CAWTEPSSYNSPLHF
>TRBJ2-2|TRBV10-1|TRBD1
CASRADRGDTGELFF
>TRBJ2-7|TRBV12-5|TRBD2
CASGAIGLALDEQYF
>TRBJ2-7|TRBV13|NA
CASSLRGSATYEQYF
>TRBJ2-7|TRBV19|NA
CASSPDNYYEQYF
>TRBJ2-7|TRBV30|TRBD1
CASGTENYEQYF
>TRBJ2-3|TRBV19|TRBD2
CASTQLAGLDTQYF
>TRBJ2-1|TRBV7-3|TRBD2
CASSSSGGSYNEQFF
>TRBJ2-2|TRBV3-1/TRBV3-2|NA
CASSQGTVTGELFF